This T cell receptor (beta chain) originates from a study of cytomegalovirus exposure and HLA in healthy donors. Study observations and caveats: Later analysis placed DRB1 highest and HLA-C lowest in TCR association rates, which differed by HLA locus.

Vbeta (60) and Jbeta (13) primers were used in the PCR. The data were produced by immunoSEQ multiplex PCR, yet TCRdb's version contains in-frame clones alone and is incomplete. This sample has about 120,000 clones; 15% occur once, and the top ten carry 1.9%. This clone was observed a handful of times. Its specificity is not known. The ends were cut back, 3 bases at V and 0 bases at J, with 15 bases in the middle. Germline V gene data show CDR1 as SGHRS and CDR2 as YFSETQ. The CDR3 extends over 16 amino acids. The J gene is TRBJ1-1, the V gene TRBV5-1, with D maybe TRBD1 (6 bases). The material sequenced was PBMCs. This TCR was sampled from a woman aged 18-29 years in good health and CMV-seronegative. The CDR3 spells CASSSRDTKMNTEAFF. The CDR3 DNA is TGCGCCAGCAGCTCCCGGGACACCAAAATGAACACTGAAGCTTTCTTT. Full variable domain (missing parts from reference TRBV5-1 and TRBJ1-1): KAGVTQTPRYLIKTRGQQVTLSCSPISGHRSVSWYQQTPGQGLQFLFEYFSETQRNKGNFPGRFSGRQFSNSRSEMNVSTLELGDSALYLCASSSRDTKMNTEAFFGQGTRLTVV.